What follows are 28 T cell receptor beta chains derived from one specimen sequenced in a study of CD8 T cells in Susac syndrome. Random hexamers primed reverse transcription of about 0.45 to 1 ug RNA. TCRdb ran MiXCR on the immunoSEQ multiplex PCR reads and lists one entry per CDR3 protein. Seen here are some 180,000 distinct CDR3 sequences, around 96% observed once, and the top ten hold 0.085% to 0.12%. Sequenced sample: CD4+ T cells from PBMCs. The receptors shown here come from a human donor in good health.

J is TRBJ1-4 and V is TRBV9; D gene unclear. The CDR3 length is 13 residues. V dropped 0 bases and J dropped 13 bases, with 13 bases sitting between them. The germline V gene has CDR1 SGDLS and CDR2 YYNGEE. CDR3 in DNA: TGTGCCAGCAGCGTAGGCGGCGGGCCCAGACTGTTTTTT. Translating it yields CASSVGGGPRLFF.

A single count supports this clonotype. The J gene is TRBJ2-5, the V gene TRBV30, with a weak D call TRBD1 (6 bases). Germline CDR1 reads GTSNPN; CDR2 reads SVGIG (reference sequence). The CDR3 contains 13 residues. V was trimmed by 3 bases and J by 8 bases, leaving 16 bases between them. CDR3 in DNA: TGTGCCTGGAGCGATACAGGGATGAGAACCCAGTACTTC. Its translation: CAWSDTGMRTQYF.

The chain is built from TRBV7-2 and TRBJ2-1; unclear D gene. Between the trimmed V and J ends, which lost 5 bases and 9 bases, there was a span of 17 bases. There are 14 residues in the CDR3. The germline gives CDR1 SGHTA, CDR2 FQGNSA. CDR3 region: CASSNAMAPIEQFF. The CDR3 DNA reads TGTGCCAGCAGCAACGCCATGGCCCCGATTGAGCAGTTCTTC. The entire variable domain, with the rest obtained from reference TRBV7-2 and TRBJ2-1, is as follows: GAGVSQSPSNKVTEKGKDVELRCDPISGHTALYWYRQSLGQGLEFLIYFQGNSAPDKSGLPSDRFSAERTGGSVSTLTIQRTQQEDSAVYLCASSNAMAPIEQFFGPGTRLTVL.

The chain recombines TRBV29-1 with TRBJ1-1; maybe TRBD1 (6 bases). The CDR3 is made up of 15 amino acids. CDR1 is SQVTM and CDR2 is ANQGSEA in the germline V gene. Trimming stripped 0 bases from V and 3 bases from J, with 14 bases between. The CDR3 here is CSVEEGTRLDTEAFF. DNA of the CDR3: TGCAGCGTTGAAGAGGGGACAAGGTTAGACACTGAAGCTTTCTTT.

The chain uses TRBV27 and TRBJ2-3, with 8 bases that match TRBD1. Germline V gene lookup returns CDR1 MNHEY and CDR2 SMNVEV (reference sequence). This CDR3 region has 14 residues. V gave up 6 bases and J gave up 2 bases; unmatched junction bases: 4. In nucleotides, the CDR3 is TGTGCCAGCAGCCCGGACAGGGCCACAGATACGCAGTATTTT. The encoded protein is CASSPDRATDTQYF.

The chain employs TRBV30 and TRBJ2-6; D is unclear. The V end lost 2 bases, the J end lost 1 base, and 6 bases lay between the germline ends. Looked up from germline, CDR1 is GTSNPN and CDR2 is SVGIG (reference sequence). The CDR3 covers 14 residues. The CDR3 DNA reads as TGTGCCTGGAGTCGAAGGTCTGGGGCCAACGTCCTGACTTTC. It yields the protein CAWSRRSGANVLTF.

The chain has TRBV9 and TRBJ1-1; D is possibly TRBD1 (6 bases). The CDR3 covers 15 residues. Germline V gene lookup returns CDR1 SGDLS and CDR2 YYNGEE. The ends were cut back, 4 bases at V and 0 bases at J, with 13 bases in the middle. In DNA, the CDR3 is TGTGCCAGCAGCCCTTTAGGACAGTTGAACACTGAAGCTTTCTTT. Residues: CASSPLGQLNTEAFF. The full variable domain, completed using reference TRBV9 and TRBJ1-1, is DSGVTQTPKHLITATGQRVTLRCSPRSGDLSVYWYQQSLDQGLQFLIQYYNGEERAKGNILERFSAQQFPDLHSELNLSSLELGDSALYFCASSPLGQLNTEAFFGQGTRLTVV.

The chain carries TRBV28 and TRBJ2-1; the D is unclear. The CDR3 loop spans 12 amino acids. Trimming left V 5 bases short and J 6 bases short, with 8 bases between. Germline V gene lookup returns CDR1 MDHEN and CDR2 SYDVKM. The CDR3: CASSHRVNEQFF. The CDR3 bases are TGTGCCAGCAGTCACAGAGTCAATGAGCAGTTCTTC. Drawing the rest from reference TRBV28 and TRBJ2-1, the complete variable domain is DVKVTQSSRYLVKRTGEKVFLECVQDMDHENMFWYRQDPGLGLRLIYFSYDVKMKEKGDIPEGYSVSREKKERFSLILESASTNQTSMYLCASSHRVNEQFFGPGTRLTVL.

This CDR3 reads CASSQTSRQGWYGYTF. In DNA form, the CDR3 reads TGCGCCAGCAGCCAAACAAGTAGGCAGGGTTGGTATGGCTACACCTTC. This chain uses TRBV4-3 with TRBJ1-2, with a possible D match to TRBD1 (5 bases). CDR3 size: 16 residues. The V gene lost 2 bases and the J gene lost 5 bases, with 18 bases spanning the gap. In germline, CDR1 is LGHNA, CDR2 YSLEER.

J is TRBJ2-5 and V is TRBV20-1; TRBD2 matches 12 bases. Trimming took 2 bases from V and 5 from J; bases not matched to a gene: 3. This CDR3 region has 14 residues. In germline, CDR1 is DFQATT, CDR2 SNEGSKA (reference sequence). CDR3 nucleotide sequence: TGCAGTGCTAGACTAGCGGGAGGGCGGGAGACCCAGTACTTC. It specifies CSARLAGGRETQYF.

The chain is built from TRBV3-1 and TRBJ2-1; perhaps TRBD2 as D (5 bases). The CDR3 sequence is 15 residues long. Germline loops: CDR1 LGHDT, CDR2 YNNKEL (reference sequence). V was shortened by 0 bases and J by 9 bases, with 15 bases between the two germline ends. CDR3 sequence: CASSQDIARRGEQFF. In DNA, the CDR3 is TGTGCCAGCAGCCAAGACATAGCGCGTCGGGGTGAGCAGTTCTTC.

This clonotype showed up just a few times. This chain links TRBV11-3 with TRBJ2-3; D gene ambiguous. The germline V gene has CDR1 SGHNT and CDR2 YENEEA. The germline V and J ends were trimmed by 7 bases and 7 bases, with 9 bases remaining between them. The CDR3 contains 11 residues. This chain's CDR3 is CASTPDYTQYF. The CDR3 region has the DNA TGTGCCAGCACCCCCGACTATACGCAGTATTTT.

This clonotype was observed once. V gene TRBV7-9 combines with J gene TRBJ2-3; no clear D. Per the germline V gene, CDR1 is SEHNR and CDR2 is FQNEAQ (reference sequence). CDR3 length: 13 residues. Trimming shortened V by 1 base and J by 3 bases, and 5 bases separated the two germline ends. CDR3 bases: TGTGCCAGCAGCTTAGATCAGACAGATACGCAGTATTTT. Its protein is CASSLDQTDTQYF.

The V call is TRBV28, the J call TRBJ2-5; the D gene could be TRBD1 or TRBD2 (5 bases each). V shed 8 bases and J shed 1 base, with 14 bases lying between them. Germline V lookup: CDR1 MDHEN, CDR2 SYDVKM. This CDR3 region has 14 residues. CDR3 sequence: CASGVWDGQETQYF. CDR3 nucleotides: TGTGCCAGCGGAGTTTGGGACGGCCAAGAGACCCAGTACTTC. Full variable domain (missing parts from reference TRBV28 and TRBJ2-5): DVKVTQSSRYLVKRTGEKVFLECVQDMDHENMFWYRQDPGLGLRLIYFSYDVKMKEKGDIPEGYSVSREKKERFSLILESASTNQTSMYLCASGVWDGQETQYFGPGTRLLVL.

The genes are TRBV13 and TRBJ2-1; D might be TRBD2 (5 bases). The CDR3 spans 14 residues. Germline assignment: CDR1 PRHDT and CDR2 FYEKMQ (reference sequence). The V end lost 4 bases, the J end lost 3 bases, and 10 bases lay between the germline ends. The CDR3 sequence: CASSSPGNYNEQFF. CDR3 nucleotides: TGTGCCAGCAGCTCGCCGGGGAACTACAATGAGCAGTTCTTC.

The V and J genes are TRBV6-2 or TRBV6-3 and TRBJ1-5, with a tentative D call TRBD1 (5 bases). Germline CDR1 and CDR2: MNHEY and SVGEGT. Deletions cut 2 bases from V and 7 bases from J, with 15 bases between. The CDR3 contains 15 residues. CDR3 sequence: CASSYSRASGQPQHF. CDR3 bases: TGTGCCAGCAGTTACAGCAGGGCTAGTGGCCAGCCCCAGCATTTT.

The chain uses TRBV20-1 and TRBJ2-3; D not resolved. The CDR3 consists of 15 residues. V was shortened by 3 bases and J by 0 bases, with 13 bases between the two germline ends. From germline, CDR1 is DFQATT and CDR2 SNEGSKA (reference sequence). This CDR3 reads CSASRANPSTDTQYF. The CDR3 DNA reads as TGCAGTGCTAGTAGGGCGAACCCTAGCACAGATACGCAGTATTTT.

Written as DNA, the CDR3 is TGTGCCTCAACGAACAGAACTAGCGGGAGTAGACTCCACGAGCAGTACTTC. It codes for CASTNRTSGSRLHEQYF. The chain couples TRBV27 to TRBJ2-7, with 11 nucleotides matching TRBD2. The CDR3 is made up of 17 amino acids. V lost 11 bases to trimming and J lost 5 bases; unmatched junction nucleotides: 20. Per the germline V gene, CDR1 is MNHEY and CDR2 is SMNVEV (reference sequence).

This clonotype came up once. The CDR3 DNA sequence: TGCGCCAGCAGCTTAGGAAGAGACAGTTACCAAGAGACCCAGTACTTC. Residues: CASSLGRDSYQETQYF. The chain uses TRBV5-1 and TRBJ2-5; TRBD1 is a possible D gene (5 bases). CDR1 is SGHRS and CDR2 is YFSETQ in the germline V gene. The CDR3 sequence is 16 residues long. V was pared by 2 bases and J by 0 bases, with 14 bases between.

This chain joins TRBV19 and TRBJ2-7; weak D call: TRBD2 (7 bases). The V and J ends lost 4 bases and 3 bases respectively, with 13 bases between them. The germline V gene has CDR1 LNHDA and CDR2 SQIVND (reference sequence). This CDR3 has 14 residues. This CDR3 is CASSTGGHLYEQYF. The CDR3 region has the DNA TGTGCCAGTAGTACCGGGGGGCACCTCTACGAGCAGTACTTC.

The chain couples TRBV6-5 to TRBJ1-2; D remains unclear. There are 12 residues in the CDR3. The germline V and J ends were trimmed by 6 bases and 5 bases, with 10 bases remaining between them. The germline V gene encodes CDR1 MNHEY and CDR2 SVGAGI. Here the CDR3 DNA reads TGTGCCAGCAGCTCCGGCCTTTATGGCTACACCTTC. This gives the protein CASSSGLYGYTF.

This sequence joins TRBV29-1 and TRBJ2-3, with 12 bases matching TRBD2. Germline CDR1 and CDR2: SQVTM and ANQGSEA. V lost 7 bases to trimming and J lost 2 bases; unmatched junction nucleotides: 7. The CDR3 runs 15 residues. This chain's CDR3 is CSAVGLAGTTDTQYF. For the CDR3, the DNA is TGCAGCGCAGTTGGACTAGCGGGGACCACAGATACGCAGTATTTT.

This clonotype showed up just once. V usage is TRBV20-1 and J usage is TRBJ2-1, with D possibly being TRBD1 or TRBD2 (5 bases each). Trimming pared 7 bases from V and 4 bases from J, leaving 29 bases between. Germline V gene lookup returns CDR1 DFQATT and CDR2 SNEGSKA (reference sequence). The CDR3 sequence is 18 residues long. CDR3 DNA: TGCAGTGTCAGCACCTTTATACTCCGGGACGGGAAATACAATGAGCAGTTCTTC. Amino acid sequence: CSVSTFILRDGKYNEQFF.

The chain joins TRBV5-6 to TRBJ2-3; 10 nucleotides match TRBD1. V was clipped by 3 bases and J by 4 bases; unmatched bases: 5. The germline CDR1 and CDR2 sequences are SGHDT and YYEEEE. CDR3 size: 15 residues. CDR3 sequence: CASSWGQGSSDTQYF. CDR3 sequence (DNA): TGTGCCAGCAGCTGGGGACAGGGGAGCTCAGATACGCAGTATTTT.

This clonotype was recorded once. The chain recombines TRBV20-1 with TRBJ2-1; the D gene is possibly TRBD2 (6 bases). V was pared by 5 bases and J by 5 bases, with 16 bases between. Germline CDR1 DFQATT, CDR2 SNEGSKA (reference sequence). This CDR3 contains 14 residues. In DNA, the CDR3 is TGCAGTGCTCCACGGTCTAGCGTAGACAATGAGCAGTTCTTC. This gives the protein CSAPRSSVDNEQFF.

The chain employs TRBV29-1 and TRBJ2-3; D remains ambiguous. The CDR3 has 11 residues. The V end was cut by 5 bases, the J end by 5 bases, with 8 bases between. CDR1 SQVTM and CDR2 ANQGSEA come from the germline V gene. Written as DNA, the CDR3 is TGCAGCGTTTTGTGGGGAGATACGCAGTATTTT. This codes for CSVLWGDTQYF.

The chain joins TRBV29-1 to TRBJ2-3; TRBD1 or TRBD2 may be the D gene (6 bases each). Germline V gene lookup returns CDR1 SQVTM and CDR2 ANQGSEA. The germline V and J ends were trimmed by 8 bases and 2 bases, with 14 bases remaining between them. This CDR3 spans 13 amino acids. The CDR3 DNA follows: TGCAGCAATAGTCCGGGGGCCACAGATACGCAGTATTTT. Protein product: CSNSPGATDTQYF.

V and J are TRBV12-3 or TRBV12-4 and TRBJ1-4; the match to TRBD1 covers 8 bases. The ends lost 6 bases at V and 2 bases at J; junction bases unmatched: 2. This CDR3 has 14 residues. In nucleotides, the CDR3 is TGTGCCAGCAGCGACAGGGGCACTAATGAAAAACTGTTTTTT. Amino acids: CASSDRGTNEKLFF.